The rows below give T cell receptor beta chains drawn from one sample of a study of T cells in Graves' hyperthyroidism and ophthalmopathy. TCRdb re-called the multiplex PCR reads through MiXCR, storing one row per CDR3 protein. The sample lists 560,000 or so distinct CDR3 sequences, just under 20% seen once, with 40% to 50% in the top ten. The specimen sequenced was blood. These receptors all stem from a man aged 35 to 55 with Graves' ophthalmopathy. Both conserved end residues are part of each CDR3. The D gene is left open where the match is weak. The size entry is marked missing in some rows and otherwise reads once, few, many or a size class.

.	TRBV27	TRBJ2-2	.	CASSLYGTDLTGREVRTTGELFF	TGTGCCAGCAGTTTATATGGGACAGACCTAACGGGCAGGGAGGTGCGGACCACCGGGGAGCTGTTTTTT
.	TRBV5-1	TRBJ1-6	few	CASSLASSYNSPLHF	TGCGCCAGCAGCTTGGCGAGCTCCTATAATTCACCCCTCCACTTT
.	TRBV18	TRBJ2-3	few	CASSPSRGSDTQYF	TGTGCCAGCTCACCAAGCCGGGGATCAGATACGCAGTATTTT
.	TRBV7-3	TRBJ2-3	many	CASSSRGLGDTQYF	TGTGCCAGCAGCTCGCGGGGCCTCGGGGATACGCAGTATTTT
.	TRBV7-9	TRBJ1-4	few	CASRPQVGPWATNEKLFF	TGTGCCAGCAGGCCTCAGGTGGGCCCCTGGGCAACTAATGAAAAACTGTTTTTT
.	TRBV6-1	TRBJ2-1	few	CASSSAGDPNEQFF	TGTGCCAGCAGCTCAGCTGGGGACCCCAATGAGCAGTTCTTC
.	TRBV3-1	TRBJ2-1	many	CASSRPGALNEQFF	TGTGCCAGCAGCCGACCTGGGGCCCTCAATGAGCAGTTCTTC
.	TRBV14	TRBJ2-7	.	CASSQDRGTVREQYF	TGTGCCAGCAGCCAAGATCGAGGAACCGTCAGGGAGCAGTACTTC
TRBD2	TRBV9	TRBJ2-5	many	CASSPTSGGAMGETQYF	TGTGCCAGCAGCCCTACTAGCGGGGGGGCAATGGGGGAGACCCAGTACTTC
.	TRBV5-1	TRBJ2-7	many	CASSLEAGRAGYEQYF	TGCGCCAGCAGCTTGGAAGCGGGCCGGGCCGGTTACGAGCAGTACTTC
TRBD1	TRBV24-1	TRBJ2-2	.	CATSESTGYSGELFF	TGTGCCACCAGTGAATCGACAGGGTACTCCGGGGAGCTGTTTTTT
.	TRBV28	TRBJ2-3	.	CASSGEGTDTQYF	TGTGCCAGCTCGGGAGAGGGCACAGATACGCAGTATTTT
.	TRBV9	TRBJ2-2	once	CASSPLGFLGELFF	TGTGCCAGCAGCCCCCTGGGGTTTCTCGGGGAGCTGTTTTTT
.	TRBV6-2/TRBV6-3	TRBJ2-7	.	CASSYRRSPAEQYF	TGTGCCAGCAGTTACCGCCGGAGTCCGGCCGAGCAGTACTTC
.	TRBV29-1	TRBJ2-5	.	CSVDSPVGETQYF	TGCAGCGTTGATTCCCCGGTAGGGGAGACCCAGTACTTC
.	TRBV7-2	TRBJ1-3	few	CASRASGNTIYF	TGTGCCAGCCGGGCGTCCGGAAACACCATATATTTT
.	TRBV5-6	TRBJ1-5	few	CASSLRQSNQPQHF	TGTGCCAGCAGCTTGCGGCAGAGCAATCAGCCCCAGCATTTT
TRBD2	TRBV7-8	TRBJ2-3	.	CASSSSDRTSGRATTQYF	TGTGCCAGCAGCTCCTCGGACAGGACTAGCGGGAGGGCCACCACGCAGTATTTT
TRBD1	TRBV5-6	TRBJ2-3	few	CASSPTLLQGEDTDTQYF	TGTGCCAGCAGCCCGACCCTCCTACAGGGGGAGGACACAGATACGCAGTATTTT
TRBD1	TRBV7-9	TRBJ2-1	few	CASSIGQGRDEQFF	TGTGCCAGCAGCATAGGACAGGGAAGGGATGAGCAGTTCTTC
TRBD1	TRBV5-1	TRBJ2-3	many	CASSVYRGDTQYF	TGCGCCAGCAGCGTCTACAGGGGAGATACGCAGTATTTT
TRBD1	TRBV4-1	TRBJ2-6	.	CASSQTGAHSGANVLTF	TGCGCCAGCAGCCAGACAGGGGCGCACTCTGGGGCCAACGTCCTGACTTTC
.	TRBV20-1	TRBJ1-1	many	CSAFEGVTEAFF	TGCAGTGCTTTCGAAGGAGTCACTGAAGCTTTCTTT
.	TRBV7-9	TRBJ1-4	few	CASSADSPNEKLFF	TGTGCCAGCAGCGCCGACAGTCCGAATGAAAAACTGTTTTTT
.	TRBV12-3/TRBV12-4	TRBJ2-5	many	CASSLRRGGETQYF	TGTGCCAGCAGCTTAAGGAGGGGCGGAGAGACCCAGTACTTC
.	TRBV28	TRBJ2-7	.	CAVQGEQGLGEQYF	TGTGCTGTACAGGGCGAACAGGGTTTGGGTGAGCAGTACTTC
.	TRBV28	TRBJ2-4	many	CASRGAGIQYF	TGTGCCAGCAGGGGGGCGGGCATTCAGTACTTC
TRBD2	TRBV2	TRBJ2-7	many	CASGSGRGIEQYF	TGTGCCAGCGGGAGCGGGAGAGGTATCGAGCAGTACTTC
TRBD2	TRBV4-3	TRBJ2-7	once	CASSQGLAGGPSHEQYF	TGCGCCAGCAGCCAAGGACTAGCGGGAGGGCCATCCCACGAGCAGTACTTC
.	TRBV20-1	TRBJ1-1	many	CSARGNTAEAFF	TGCAGTGCTAGAGGAAACACCGCTGAAGCTTTCTTT
TRBD1	TRBV7-9	TRBJ2-1	few	CASRQGYNEQFF	TGTGCCAGCAGACAGGGGTACAATGAGCAGTTCTTC
TRBD1	TRBV28	TRBJ1-6	few	CASRRDRGWGSPLHF	TGTGCCAGCAGAAGGGACAGGGGATGGGGTTCACCCCTCCACTTT
.	TRBV19	TRBJ2-2	.	CASSIMSPGELFF	TGTGCCAGTAGTATAATGAGTCCCGGGGAGCTGTTTTTT
TRBD1	TRBV12-3/TRBV12-4	TRBJ2-7	few	CASSLWRGQGLYEQYF	TGTGCCAGCAGTCTATGGCGGGGACAGGGTCTCTACGAGCAGTACTTC
.	TRBV11-2	TRBJ1-3	few	CAGRLSSFPGNTIYF	TGTGCCGGCCGGTTGAGTTCCTTCCCTGGAAACACCATATATTTT
TRBD2	TRBV20-1	TRBJ2-3	many	CSASLTSGYTDTQYF	TGCAGTGCTAGTCTGACTAGCGGTTACACAGATACGCAGTATTTT
TRBD2	TRBV20-1	TRBJ2-3	many	CSARRLAGGHTDTQYF	TGCAGTGCTAGGAGACTAGCGGGAGGGCACACAGATACGCAGTATTTT
.	TRBV10-3	TRBJ1-1	many	CAIKRQENTEAFF	TGTGCCATCAAACGACAGGAGAACACTGAAGCTTTCTTT
.	TRBV20-1	TRBJ2-3	.	CSARGGFSTDTQYF	TGCAGTGCTAGAGGGGGGTTTAGCACAGATACGCAGTATTTT
TRBD1	TRBV29-1	TRBJ2-7	few	CSVSDRGYEQYF	TGCAGCGTTTCGGACAGGGGGTACGAGCAGTACTTC
.	TRBV19	TRBJ1-6	.	CASSMRPGNSPLHF	TGTGCCAGTAGTATGCGGCCCGGGAATTCACCCCTCCACTTT
TRBD2	TRBV7-6	TRBJ2-5	many	CASSLVGGGPETQYF	TGTGCCAGCAGCTTAGTCGGGGGGGGCCCGGAGACCCAGTACTTC
.	TRBV27	TRBJ2-3	.	CASRGRSTDTQYF	TGTGCCAGCCGGGGGAGGAGCACAGATACGCAGTATTTT
.	TRBV2	TRBJ1-1	many	CASSEGRTFTEAFF	TGTGCCAGCAGTGAGGGAAGGACATTCACTGAAGCTTTCTTT
.	TRBV20-1	TRBJ2-7	.	CSARVPSWSYEQYF	TGCAGTGCTAGAGTCCCTAGCTGGAGCTACGAGCAGTACTTC
TRBD2	TRBV5-1	TRBJ2-1	few	CASSLLAGGPQEQFF	TGCGCCAGCAGCTTGCTAGCGGGAGGGCCCCAGGAGCAGTTCTTC
TRBD1	TRBV11-2	TRBJ1-2	many	CASSFLTGSRGYTF	TGTGCCAGCAGCTTTCTGACAGGGTCGAGGGGCTACACCTTC
.	TRBV18	TRBJ1-1	many	CASSPMGRAGNTEAFF	TGTGCCAGCTCACCAATGGGCCGGGCTGGTAACACTGAAGCTTTCTTT
TRBD1	TRBV29-1	TRBJ1-6	few	CSVAEQGNSPLHF	TGCAGCGTTGCTGAACAGGGGAATTCACCCCTCCACTTT
TRBD2	TRBV5-5	TRBJ2-7	.	CASSPPGGVYEQYF	TGTGCCAGCAGCCCGCCGGGGGGGGTCTACGAGCAGTACTTC